The following is a T cell receptor beta chain sequence with its context. Its antigen remains unknown. Generated by immunoSEQ multiplex PCR, the TCRdb table keeps only in-frame clones and is missing some. The table lists under 20,000 clones, 70% to 90% of them singletons. The sample belongs to a study of T cells in localized non-small cell lung cancer. Study-level results: Uninvolved adjacent lung had higher T cell clonality than tumor and all other tissues. Because researchers sequenced only one region of the tumor, heterogeneity is still possible. A median of around 60 of the top 100 tumor clones appeared in adjacent lung, which was paired and uninvolved.

V gave up 3 bases and J gave up 5 bases, with 17 bases separating them. This CDR3 has 15 residues. Germline V gene sequence: CDR1 SNHLY, CDR2 FYNNEI. This chain joins TRBV2 and TRBJ2-7; the D gene could be TRBD1 or TRBD2 (6 bases each). The clonotype comes from a man aged 40 to 69 with stage I lung adenocarcinoma. Material: peripheral blood, obtained before any cancer treatment. CDR3 DNA: TGTGCCAGCAGTGAGGAAAGGGGGGCGCGGAACGAGCAGTACTTC. This codes for CASSEERGARNEQYF.